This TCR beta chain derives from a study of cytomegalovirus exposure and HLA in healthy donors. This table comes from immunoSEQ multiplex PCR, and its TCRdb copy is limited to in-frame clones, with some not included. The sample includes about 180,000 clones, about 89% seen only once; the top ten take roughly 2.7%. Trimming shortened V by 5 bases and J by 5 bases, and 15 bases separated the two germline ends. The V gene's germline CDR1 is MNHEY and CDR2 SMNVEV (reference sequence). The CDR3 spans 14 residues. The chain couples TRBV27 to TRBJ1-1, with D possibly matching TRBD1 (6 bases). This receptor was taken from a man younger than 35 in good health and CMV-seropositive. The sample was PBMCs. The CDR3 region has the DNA TGTGCCAGCAGTGCGGACCGAGGGGGAACTGAAGCTTTCTTT. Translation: CASSADRGGTEAFF.